The 29 T cell receptor beta chains presented below share a single source sample, sequenced in a study of blood T cell repertoires in COVID-19. This table comes from immunoSEQ multiplex PCR, and its TCRdb copy is limited to in-frame clones, with some not included. The table lists a few hundred thousand clones, 70% to 90% of them singletons. Sequencing input: PBMCs or T cells enriched from blood (not recorded which). The source is a woman aged 25-40 years who had recovered from COVID-19.

The V call is TRBV7-2, the J call TRBJ1-2, with D possibly matching TRBD1 (6 bases). Per germline, CDR1 SGHTA and CDR2 FQGNSA. The V end was cut by 4 bases, the J end by 5 bases, with 11 bases between. The CDR3 length is 13 residues. DNA of the CDR3: TGTGCCAGCAGCTGGCGACAGGAATATGGCTACACCTTC. Protein sequence: CASSWRQEYGYTF. The complete variable domain, with remaining parts taken from reference TRBV7-2 and TRBJ1-2, reads GAGVSQSPSNKVTEKGKDVELRCDPISGHTALYWYRQSLGQGLEFLIYFQGNSAPDKSGLPSDRFSAERTGGSVSTLTIQRTQQEDSAVYLCASSWRQEYGYTFGSGTRLTVV.

V and J are TRBV3-1 (or the pseudogene TRBV3-2) and TRBJ1-4; D is possibly TRBD1 (6 bases). The CDR3 contains 14 residues. The V gene's germline CDR1 is LGHDT and CDR2 YNNKEL (reference sequence). Trimming removed 0 bases from V and 8 bases from J, with 10 bases in between. The CDR3 region has the DNA TGTGCCAGCAGCCAAGATCTTGGGGGCGAAAAACTGTTTTTT. Protein product: CASSQDLGGEKLFF.

V usage is TRBV2 and J usage is TRBJ1-3; D is unresolved. CDR1 and CDR2 from the germline V gene are SNHLY and FYNNEI. Trimming took 2 bases from V and 0 from J, leaving 5 bases between them. The CDR3 covers 14 residues. The DNA of the CDR3 is TGTGCCAGCAGTGAACTTCTCTCTGGAAACACCATATATTTT. Protein product: CASSELLSGNTIYF.

The rearrangement links TRBV9 to TRBJ2-2; weak D call: TRBD2 (6 bases). CDR3 length: 16 residues. The V end lost 4 bases, the J end lost 4 bases, and 17 bases lay between the germline ends. Germline-derived CDR1 and CDR2 are SGDLS and YYNGEE. The CDR3 here is CASSSSSGGATGELFF. The CDR3 DNA sequence: TGTGCCAGCAGCTCCTCCTCTGGCGGGGCCACCGGGGAGCTGTTTTTT.

V usage is TRBV5-7 and J usage is TRBJ1-3, with a weak D call TRBD1 (5 bases). TRBV5-7 qualifies as an ORF whose function is uncertain. This CDR3 has 17 amino acids. V was cut by 3 bases and J by 0 bases, with 16 bases left in between. The CDR3 loop is CASSCGREEPSGNTIYF. The CDR3 nucleotides read TGTGCCAGCAGCTGTGGCAGGGAGGAACCCTCTGGAAACACCATATATTTT.

The genes are TRBV14 and TRBJ2-5, with 7 bases aligning to TRBD1. There are 15 residues in the CDR3. V lost 4 bases to trimming and J lost 5 bases; unmatched junction nucleotides: 10. Germline loops: CDR1 SGHDN, CDR2 FVKESK. Here the CDR3 DNA reads TGTGCCAGCAGCCCTCGACAGGGACGTTGGGAGACCCAGTACTTC. This sequence encodes CASSPRQGRWETQYF.

CDR3 sequence: CASSRGTGISEEQYF. The CDR3 DNA follows: TGTGCCAGCAGCCGTGGGACAGGGATATCAGAGGAGCAGTACTTC. V usage is TRBV3-1 (or the pseudogene TRBV3-2) and J usage is TRBJ2-7, with 9 bases fitting TRBD1. Germline V gene lookup returns CDR1 LGHDT and CDR2 YNNKEL (reference sequence). The CDR3 is made up of 15 amino acids. The V and J ends lost 4 bases and 7 bases, in that order; junction bases with no gene match: 11.

V usage is TRBV2 and J usage is TRBJ1-6; D unclear. The CDR3 loop spans 13 amino acids. V was trimmed by 9 bases and J by 3 bases, leaving 9 bases between them. CDR1 is SNHLY, CDR2 FYNNEI, per germline. In DNA, the CDR3 is TGTGCCAGTCTAGAAGACTATAATTCACCCCTCCACTTT. Its translation: CASLEDYNSPLHF.

This clone was seen only a few times. This rearrangement joins TRBV19 to TRBJ1-1; unclear D gene. CDR1 and CDR2 (germline): LNHDA, SQIVND (reference sequence). This CDR3 has 15 amino acids. V was shortened by 0 bases and J by 1 base, with 9 bases between the two germline ends. CDR3 bases: TGTGCCAGTAGTATAGATCGGAGGGCGAACACTGAAGCTTTCTTT. Amino acid sequence: CASSIDRRANTEAFF.

The rearrangement joins TRBV20-1 to TRBJ2-5; 9 nucleotides line up with TRBD2. The V gene's germline CDR1 is DFQATT and CDR2 SNEGSKA (reference sequence). V gave up 3 bases and J gave up 1 base; unmatched junction bases: 6. This CDR3 is 15 amino acids long. In nucleotides, the CDR3 is TGCAGTGCTAGTGCTAGCGGGGAGATCCAAGAGACCCAGTACTTC. This codes for CSASASGEIQETQYF.

The chain recombines TRBV4-1 with TRBJ1-6; D is perhaps TRBD1 (6 bases). From germline, CDR1 is MGHRA and CDR2 YSYEKL. The length of the CDR3 is 16 residues. Trimming stripped 1 base from V and 6 bases from J, with 13 bases between. This chain's CDR3 is CASSQGGLGANSPLHF. The DNA of the CDR3 is TGCGCCAGCAGCCAAGGAGGTCTGGGGGCTAATTCACCCCTCCACTTT.

The chain employs TRBV15 and TRBJ1-1; a weak D match, TRBD1 (6 bases). V gave up 5 bases and J gave up 4 bases, with 26 bases separating them. Germline V gene data show CDR1 as LNHNV and CDR2 as YYDKDF (reference sequence). This CDR3 comprises 18 residues. CDR3 nucleotide sequence: TGTGCCACCAGCCGAAGTCAAATTCTCGGGGGGCGGGTCACTGAAGCTTTCTTT. Translating it yields CATSRSQILGGRVTEAFF.

The J gene is TRBJ2-5, the V gene TRBV7-3; TRBD2 matches 8 bases. The germline V gene has CDR1 SGHTA and CDR2 FQGTGA. Trimming at V came to 5 bases and at J to 5 bases, leaving 4 bases not matched to a gene. The CDR3 loop spans 13 amino acids. CDR3 protein: CASSPGGVETQYF. CDR3 coding DNA: TGTGCCAGCAGCCCGGGAGGGGTTGAGACCCAGTACTTC.

This rearrangement joins TRBV2 to TRBJ2-7; D not resolved. Germline V gives CDR1 SNHLY, CDR2 FYNNEI. The CDR3 is 12 residues long. V was shortened by 4 bases and J by 3 bases, with 7 bases between the two germline ends. CDR3 sequence: CASSAKSYEQYF. The CDR3 region has the DNA TGTGCCAGCAGTGCGAAGAGCTACGAGCAGTACTTC.

This clone was counted once. The J gene is TRBJ1-2, the V gene TRBV6-5; no clear D gene. The ends were cut back, 3 bases at V and 2 bases at J, with 4 bases in the middle. Germline V gene sequence: CDR1 MNHEY, CDR2 SVGAGI. The CDR3 length is 12 residues. The CDR3 is CASSYLNYGYTF. The CDR3 coding sequence is TGTGCCAGCAGTTATCTCAACTATGGCTACACCTTC.

CDR3 sequence reads: CASSIGGSYNSPLHF. CDR3 DNA: TGTGCCAGTAGTATTGGAGGCTCCTATAATTCACCCCTCCACTTT. The chain joins TRBV19 to TRBJ1-6, with D unresolved. The CDR3 covers 15 residues. CDR1 and CDR2 (germline): LNHDA, SQIVND (reference sequence). Trimming took 3 bases from V and 0 from J, leaving 6 bases between them.

The V gene is TRBV24-1, the J gene TRBJ2-4; no clear D gene. The V gene's germline CDR1 is KGHDR and CDR2 SFDVKD. The V and J ends lost 0 bases and 7 bases respectively, with 12 bases between them. CDR3 length: 15 amino acids. This chain's CDR3 is CATSDLWPAGNIQYF. CDR3 bases: TGTGCCACCAGTGATTTGTGGCCAGCCGGGAACATTCAGTACTTC.

The chain carries TRBV11-2 and TRBJ1-4, with D possibly matching TRBD1 (5 bases). Germline V gene data show CDR1 as SGHAT and CDR2 as FQNNGV. The V end was cut by 4 bases, the J end by 0 bases, with 12 bases between. The CDR3 loop spans 16 amino acids. The DNA for the CDR3 is TGTGCCAGCAGCTCAAAAACAGGAGCAACTAATGAAAAACTGTTTTTT. It specifies CASSSKTGATNEKLFF.

The rearrangement joins TRBV5-3 to TRBJ2-7; D unclear. TRBV5-3 is an ORF, and what it does is uncertain. The CDR3 is 14 residues long. V was cut by 0 bases and J by 4 bases, with 11 bases left in between. The CDR3 reads CARSLGPGPYEQYF. CDR3 DNA sequence: TGTGCCAGAAGCTTGGGCCCAGGCCCATACGAGCAGTACTTC.

The chain links TRBV7-3 to TRBJ2-1; 8 bases match TRBD2. Germline values: CDR1 SGHTA, CDR2 FQGTGA. Losses at the gene ends were 5 bases for V and 6 bases for J; bases not matched to a gene: 9. CDR3 length equals 15 residues. CDR3 sequence reads: CASSPPGGVTNEQFF. Written as DNA, the CDR3 is TGTGCCAGCAGCCCACCCGGGGGGGTGACCAATGAGCAGTTCTTC.

This chain uses TRBV30 with TRBJ1-4; tentative D call: TRBD1 (5 bases). The V and J ends lost 5 bases and 8 bases respectively, with 12 bases between them. The germline V gene encodes CDR1 GTSNPN and CDR2 SVGIG (reference sequence). This CDR3 is built from 12 residues. As DNA, the CDR3 is TGTGCCTGGGTGGGGGAGGGCGAAAAACTGTTTTTT. Translated, it gives CAWVGEGEKLFF.

The chain couples TRBV24-1 to TRBJ2-1, with unresolved D. Germline CDR1 is KGHDR and CDR2 is SFDVKD. This CDR3 is 15 amino acids long. Trimming left V 2 bases short and J 2 bases short, with 9 bases between. The CDR3 DNA reads TGTGCCACCAGTGATTCTGGCAGAACCTACAATGAGCAGTTCTTC. Amino acids: CATSDSGRTYNEQFF.

The chain joins TRBV6-5 to TRBJ2-5; TRBD2 aligns across 10 bases. Trimming removed 3 bases from V and 5 bases from J; junction bases left unmatched: 6. CDR3 size: 15 residues. Per germline, CDR1 MNHEY and CDR2 SVGAGI. The DNA for the CDR3 is TGTGCCAGCAGTTATCAGCGGGGGGGCCGCGAGACCCAGTACTTC. Translating gives CASSYQRGGRETQYF.

The genes are TRBV9 and TRBJ2-1, with D possibly being TRBD2 (6 bases). Trimming took 4 bases from V and 10 from J, leaving 12 bases between them. This CDR3 spans 12 amino acids. Germline V gives CDR1 SGDLS, CDR2 YYNGEE. The CDR3 protein is CASSSEGGEQFF. The CDR3 DNA reads TGTGCCAGCAGCTCCGAAGGAGGGGAGCAGTTCTTC.

The chain is built from TRBV30 and TRBJ1-5; 7 nucleotides align to TRBD1. The CDR3 is made up of 15 amino acids. The germline gives CDR1 GTSNPN, CDR2 SVGIG (reference sequence). The trim removed 0 bases at V and 5 bases at J, leaving 7 bases unmatched. CDR3 nucleotides: TGTGCCTGGAGTGTAAGGGGGCCTAAGGATCAGCCCCAGCATTTT. Translation: CAWSVRGPKDQPQHF.

The J gene is TRBJ2-1, the V gene TRBV6-5; the D gene is possibly TRBD1 (6 bases). V lost 5 bases to trimming and J lost 4 bases, with 12 bases between them. The CDR3 loop spans 14 amino acids. Germline V gene sequence: CDR1 MNHEY, CDR2 SVGAGI. CDR3 in amino acids: CASSPTDSYNEQFF. DNA of the CDR3: TGTGCCAGCAGTCCTACGGACAGTTACAATGAGCAGTTCTTC.

This clone was detected only a few times. J is TRBJ2-7 and V is TRBV4-1, with a weak D call TRBD1 (6 bases). V dropped 4 bases and J dropped 5 bases, with 15 bases sitting between them. This CDR3 contains 14 residues. The V gene's germline CDR1 is MGHRA and CDR2 YSYEKL. The DNA for the CDR3 is TGCGCCAGCAGCCCGGAGTGGACAGCCAACGAGCAGTACTTC. Its translation is CASSPEWTANEQYF.

The chain joins TRBV7-2 to TRBJ2-7, with 10 bases that match TRBD2. From germline, CDR1 is SGHTA and CDR2 FQGNSA. V shed 5 bases and J 7 bases; nucleotides not matched to a gene: 8. The CDR3 contains 14 residues. The CDR3 protein is CASSSGGVLWEQYF. Written as DNA, the CDR3 is TGTGCCAGCAGCAGCGGGGGGGTTCTCTGGGAGCAGTACTTC.

The rearrangement uses TRBV12-3 or TRBV12-4 and TRBJ1-1, with 7 nucleotides matching TRBD1. The CDR3 is 13 amino acids. The trim removed 5 bases at V and 7 bases at J, leaving 7 bases unmatched. The DNA of the CDR3 is TGTGCCAGCAGTCCTGGGACAGCCCGTGAAGCTTTCTTT. It encodes CASSPGTAREAFF.